This T cell receptor (beta chain) originates from a study of blood T cell repertoires in COVID-19. As for the study in general: PBMCs, B-cell-depleted T cells, or T cells provided the cDNA or gDNA that made up the material.

CDR3 length: 14 residues. Germline V gene lookup returns CDR1 KGHSH and CDR2 LQKENI. With 4 bases clipped from V and 7 bases from J, the junction kept 9 bases outside the gene matches. Sequenced by immunoSEQ multiplex PCR; TCRdb stores in-frame clones only, minus some. The profile shows about 97,000 clones, 84% of them singletons. The receptor was derived from a man in his forties or fifties with active or convalescent COVID-19. This rearrangement joins TRBV18 to TRBJ1-2; TRBD1 matches 7 bases. The source material was peripheral blood. This CDR3 reads CASSRSTGKGGYTF. CDR3 coding DNA: TGTGCCAGCTCACGATCGACAGGGAAGGGTGGCTACACCTTC.